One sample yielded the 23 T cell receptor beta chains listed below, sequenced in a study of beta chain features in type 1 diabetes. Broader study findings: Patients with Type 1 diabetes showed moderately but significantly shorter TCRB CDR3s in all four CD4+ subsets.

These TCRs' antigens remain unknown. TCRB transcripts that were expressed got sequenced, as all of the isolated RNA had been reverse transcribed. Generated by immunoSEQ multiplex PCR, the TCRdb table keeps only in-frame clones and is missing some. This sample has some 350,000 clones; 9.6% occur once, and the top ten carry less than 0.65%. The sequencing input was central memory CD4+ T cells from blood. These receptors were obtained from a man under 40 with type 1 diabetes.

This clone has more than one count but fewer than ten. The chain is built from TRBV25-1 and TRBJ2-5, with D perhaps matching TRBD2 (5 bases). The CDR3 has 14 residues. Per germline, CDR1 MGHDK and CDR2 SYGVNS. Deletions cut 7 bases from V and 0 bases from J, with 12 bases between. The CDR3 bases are TGTGCCAGCACTCCTCGGGGAAACCAAGAGACCCAGTACTTC. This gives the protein CASTPRGNQETQYF.

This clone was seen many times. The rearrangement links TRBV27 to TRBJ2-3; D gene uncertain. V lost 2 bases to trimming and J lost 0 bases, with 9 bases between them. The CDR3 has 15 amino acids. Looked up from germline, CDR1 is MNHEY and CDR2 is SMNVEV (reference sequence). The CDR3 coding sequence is TGTGCCAGCAGTTTAGGCGGACGAAGCACAGATACGCAGTATTTT. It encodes CASSLGGRSTDTQYF.

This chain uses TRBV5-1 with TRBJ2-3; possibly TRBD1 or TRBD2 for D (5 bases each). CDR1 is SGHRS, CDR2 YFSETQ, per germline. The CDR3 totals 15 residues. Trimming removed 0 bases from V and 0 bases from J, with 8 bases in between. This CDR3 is CASSLGDPSTDTQYF. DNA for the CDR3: TGCGCCAGCAGCTTGGGGGACCCTAGCACAGATACGCAGTATTTT.

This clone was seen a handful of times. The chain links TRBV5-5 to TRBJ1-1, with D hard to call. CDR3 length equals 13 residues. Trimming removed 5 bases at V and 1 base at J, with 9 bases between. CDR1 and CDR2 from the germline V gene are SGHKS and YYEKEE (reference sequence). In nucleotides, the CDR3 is TGTGCCAGCAGACCGGACCAGAACACTGAAGCTTTCTTT. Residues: CASRPDQNTEAFF.

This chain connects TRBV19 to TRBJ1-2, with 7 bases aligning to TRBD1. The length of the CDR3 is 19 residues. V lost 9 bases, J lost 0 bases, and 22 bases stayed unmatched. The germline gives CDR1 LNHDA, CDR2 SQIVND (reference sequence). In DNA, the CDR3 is TGTGCCAGCGACAACCCTGGAGGGGGACAGTCAATTTCTAACTATGGCTACACCTTC. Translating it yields CASDNPGGGQSISNYGYTF.

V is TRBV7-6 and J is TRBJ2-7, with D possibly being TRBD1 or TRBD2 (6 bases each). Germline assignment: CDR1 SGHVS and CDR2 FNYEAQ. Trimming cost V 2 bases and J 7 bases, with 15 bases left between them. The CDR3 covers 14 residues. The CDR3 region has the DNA TGTGCCAGCAGCTTACAGGGGCGTGCGGGAGAGCAGTACTTC. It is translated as CASSLQGRAGEQYF. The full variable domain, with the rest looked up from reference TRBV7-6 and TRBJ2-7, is GAGVSQSPRYKVTKRGQDVALRCDPISGHVSLYWYRQALGQGPEFLTYFNYEAQQDKSGLPNDRFSAERPEGSISTLTIQRTEQRDSAMYRCASSLQGRAGEQYFGPGTRLTVT.

The CDR3 loop reads CASSEEGLNTEAFF. As DNA, the CDR3 is TGTGCCAGCAGTGAAGAGGGACTGAACACTGAAGCTTTCTTT. The gene calls are TRBV2 and TRBJ1-1; D is possibly TRBD1 (5 bases). In germline, CDR1 is SNHLY, CDR2 FYNNEI. The CDR3 sequence is 14 residues long. Trimming cost V 1 base and J 0 bases, with 6 bases left between them. Together with reference TRBV2 and TRBJ1-1, the CDR3 gives the full variable domain: EPEVTQTPSHQVTQMGQEVILRCVPISNHLYFYWYRQILGQKVEFLVSFYNNEISEKSEIFDDQFSVERPDGSNFTLKIRSTKLEDSAMYFCASSEEGLNTEAFFGQGTRLTVV.

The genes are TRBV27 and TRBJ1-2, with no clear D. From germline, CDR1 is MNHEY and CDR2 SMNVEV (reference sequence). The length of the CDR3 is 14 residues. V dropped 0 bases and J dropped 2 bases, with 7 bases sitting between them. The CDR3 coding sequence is TGTGCCAGCAGTTTATCTCAGGAGAACTATGGCTACACCTTC. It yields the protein CASSLSQENYGYTF.

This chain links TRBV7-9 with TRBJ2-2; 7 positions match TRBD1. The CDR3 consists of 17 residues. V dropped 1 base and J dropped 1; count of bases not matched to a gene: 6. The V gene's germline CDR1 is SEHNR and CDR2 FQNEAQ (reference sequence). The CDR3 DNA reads TGTGCCAGCAGCTTAGTCGTGTCAGGGGGGAACACCGGGGAGCTGTTTTTT. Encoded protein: CASSLVVSGGNTGELFF.

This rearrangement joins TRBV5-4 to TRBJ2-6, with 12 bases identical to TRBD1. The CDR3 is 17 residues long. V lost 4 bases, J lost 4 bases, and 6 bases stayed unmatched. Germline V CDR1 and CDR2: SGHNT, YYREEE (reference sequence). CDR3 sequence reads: CASSEGQGASGANVLTF. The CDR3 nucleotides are TGTGCCAGCAGCGAGGGACAGGGGGCTTCCGGGGCCAACGTCCTGACTTTC.

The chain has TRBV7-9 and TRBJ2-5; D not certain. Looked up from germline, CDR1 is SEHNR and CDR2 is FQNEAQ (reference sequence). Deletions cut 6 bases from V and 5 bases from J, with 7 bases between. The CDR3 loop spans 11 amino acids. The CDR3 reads CASSAMETQYF. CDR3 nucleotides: TGTGCCAGCAGTGCCATGGAGACCCAGTACTTC.

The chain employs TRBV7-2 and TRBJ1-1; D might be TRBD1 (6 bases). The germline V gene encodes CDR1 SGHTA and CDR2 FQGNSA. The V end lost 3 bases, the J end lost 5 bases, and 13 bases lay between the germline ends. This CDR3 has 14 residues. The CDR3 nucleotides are TGTGCCAGCAGCTTTTTCGGGGGCGGGACTGAAGCTTTCTTT. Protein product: CASSFFGGGTEAFF.

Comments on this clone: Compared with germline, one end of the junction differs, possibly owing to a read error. CDR3 DNA: TGTGCCAGCAGGGAAGGGGGCGCTGGGGCCAACGTCCTGACTTTC. Amino acid sequence: CASREGGAGANVLTF. The chain carries TRBV6-1 and TRBJ2-6; 7 bases fit TRBD1. CDR1 is MNHNS and CDR2 is SASEGT in the germline V gene. This CDR3 has 15 residues.

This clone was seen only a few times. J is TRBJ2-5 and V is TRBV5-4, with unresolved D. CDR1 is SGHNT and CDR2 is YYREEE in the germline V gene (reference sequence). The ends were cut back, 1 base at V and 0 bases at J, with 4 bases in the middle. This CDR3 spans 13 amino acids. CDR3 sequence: CASSLQYQETQYF. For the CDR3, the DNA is TGTGCCAGCAGCTTGCAGTACCAAGAGACCCAGTACTTC.

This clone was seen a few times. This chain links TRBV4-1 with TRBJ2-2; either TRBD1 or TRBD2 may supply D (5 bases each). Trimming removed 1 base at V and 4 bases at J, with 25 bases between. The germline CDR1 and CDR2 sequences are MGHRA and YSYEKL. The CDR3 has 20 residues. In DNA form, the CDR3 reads TGCGCCAGCAGCCAAGGTCTCTTCTTAACGGGGACGCGGAGCACCGGGGAGCTGTTTTTT. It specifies CASSQGLFLTGTRSTGELFF.

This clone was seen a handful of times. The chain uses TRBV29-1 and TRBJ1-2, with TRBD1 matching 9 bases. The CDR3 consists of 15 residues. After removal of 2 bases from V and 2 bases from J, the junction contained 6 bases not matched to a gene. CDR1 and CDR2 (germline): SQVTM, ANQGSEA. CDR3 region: CSVERRGQGNYGYTF. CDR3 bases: TGCAGCGTTGAAAGGCGGGGACAGGGAAACTATGGCTACACCTTC.

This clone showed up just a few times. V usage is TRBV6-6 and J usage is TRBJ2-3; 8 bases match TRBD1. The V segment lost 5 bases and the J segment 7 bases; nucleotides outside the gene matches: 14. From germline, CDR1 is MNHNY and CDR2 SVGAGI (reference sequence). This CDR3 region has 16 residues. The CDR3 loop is CASSGQGRGQGYTQYF. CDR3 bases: TGTGCCAGCAGTGGACAGGGACGAGGGCAGGGGTATACGCAGTATTTT.

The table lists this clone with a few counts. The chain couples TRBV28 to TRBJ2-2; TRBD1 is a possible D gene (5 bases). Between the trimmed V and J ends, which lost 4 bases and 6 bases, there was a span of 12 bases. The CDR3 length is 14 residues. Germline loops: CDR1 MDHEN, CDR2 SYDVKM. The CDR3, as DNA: TGTGCCAGCAGTTCGTATTTCAGGGCCGGGGAGCTGTTTTTT. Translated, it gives CASSSYFRAGELFF.

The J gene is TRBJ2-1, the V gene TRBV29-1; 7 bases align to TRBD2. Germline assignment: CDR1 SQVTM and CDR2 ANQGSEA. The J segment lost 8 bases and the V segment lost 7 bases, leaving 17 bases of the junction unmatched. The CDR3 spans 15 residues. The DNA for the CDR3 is TGCAGCGCTAGGGGCGGGGGTGATTCTCTCGATGAGCAGTTCTTC. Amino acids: CSARGGGDSLDEQFF.

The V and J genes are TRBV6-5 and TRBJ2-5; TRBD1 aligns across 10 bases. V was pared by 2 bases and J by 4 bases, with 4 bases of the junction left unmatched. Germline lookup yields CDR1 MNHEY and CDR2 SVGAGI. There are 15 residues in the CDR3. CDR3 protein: CASSYATGGRETQYF. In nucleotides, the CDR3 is TGTGCCAGCAGTTACGCGACAGGGGGCCGAGAGACCCAGTACTTC.

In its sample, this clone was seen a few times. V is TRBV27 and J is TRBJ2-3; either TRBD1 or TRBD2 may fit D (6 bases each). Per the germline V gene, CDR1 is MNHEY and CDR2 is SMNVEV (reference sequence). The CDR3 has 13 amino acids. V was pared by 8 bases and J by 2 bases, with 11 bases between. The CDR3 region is CASFGGHTDTQYF. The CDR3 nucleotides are TGTGCCAGCTTCGGGGGACACACAGATACGCAGTATTTT.

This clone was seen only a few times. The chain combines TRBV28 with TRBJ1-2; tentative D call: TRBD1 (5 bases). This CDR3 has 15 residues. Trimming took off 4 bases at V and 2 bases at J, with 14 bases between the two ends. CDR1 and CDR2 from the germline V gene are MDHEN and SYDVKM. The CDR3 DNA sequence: TGTGCCAGCAGTTACGGACACCAGATCAACTATGGCTACACCTTC. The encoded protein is CASSYGHQINYGYTF.

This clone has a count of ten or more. The CDR3 is CASSLLRGNIQYF. As DNA, the CDR3 is TGTGCCAGCAGCTTACTTCGAGGAAACATTCAGTACTTC. The gene calls are TRBV7-2 and TRBJ2-4; D remains ambiguous. The germline V gene has CDR1 SGHTA and CDR2 FQGNSA. The germline V and J ends were trimmed by 2 bases and 6 bases, with 8 bases remaining between them. The CDR3 runs to 13 residues.